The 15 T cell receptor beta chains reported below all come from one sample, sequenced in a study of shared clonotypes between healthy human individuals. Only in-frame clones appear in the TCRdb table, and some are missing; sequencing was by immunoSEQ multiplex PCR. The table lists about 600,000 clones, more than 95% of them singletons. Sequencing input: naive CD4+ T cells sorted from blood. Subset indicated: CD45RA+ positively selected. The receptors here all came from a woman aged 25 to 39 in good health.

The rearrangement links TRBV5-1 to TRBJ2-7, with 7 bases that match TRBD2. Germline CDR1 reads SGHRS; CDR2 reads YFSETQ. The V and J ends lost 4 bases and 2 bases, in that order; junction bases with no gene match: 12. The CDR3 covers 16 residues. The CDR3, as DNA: TGCGCCAGCAGCCCAGTAGGGCTAGCGGCGACCTACGAGCAGTACTTC. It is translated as CASSPVGLAATYEQYF.

CDR3 in amino acids: CASSLSDSYQETQYF. The CDR3 bases are TGTGCCAGCAGCTTATCGGATTCGTACCAAGAGACCCAGTACTTC. This rearrangement joins TRBV7-2 to TRBJ2-5; the D is unclear. Deletions cut 2 bases from V and 0 bases from J, with 10 bases between. Germline CDR1 SGHTA, CDR2 FQGNSA. The CDR3 has 15 residues.

The CDR3 protein is CASSSFGLPNTEAFF. The CDR3 DNA is TGTGCCAGCAGCTCCTTTGGCCTGCCGAACACTGAAGCTTTCTTT. The chain carries TRBV7-5 and TRBJ1-1; no check of the table's D call, TRBD1, against the DNA was made. TRBV7-5 is classified as a pseudogene. The CDR3 sequence is 15 residues long.

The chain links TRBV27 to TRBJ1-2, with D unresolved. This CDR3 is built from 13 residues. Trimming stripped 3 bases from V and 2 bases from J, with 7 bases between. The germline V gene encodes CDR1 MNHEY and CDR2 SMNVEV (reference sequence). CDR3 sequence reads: CASSFTPNYGYTF. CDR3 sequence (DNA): TGTGCCAGCAGTTTCACACCGAACTATGGCTACACCTTC.

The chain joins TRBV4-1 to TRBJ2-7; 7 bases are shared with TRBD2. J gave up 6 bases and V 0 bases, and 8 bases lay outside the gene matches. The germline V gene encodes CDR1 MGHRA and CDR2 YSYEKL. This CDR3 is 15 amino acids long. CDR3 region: CASSQDSRGGREQYF. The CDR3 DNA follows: TGCGCCAGCAGCCAAGATAGCCGGGGAGGGCGCGAGCAGTACTTC.

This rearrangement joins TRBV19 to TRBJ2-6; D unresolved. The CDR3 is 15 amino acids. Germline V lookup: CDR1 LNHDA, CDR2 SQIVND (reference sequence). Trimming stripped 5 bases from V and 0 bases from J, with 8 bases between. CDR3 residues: CASSLLTSGANVLTF. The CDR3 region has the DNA TGTGCCAGTAGTCTACTGACCTCTGGGGCCAACGTCCTGACTTTC. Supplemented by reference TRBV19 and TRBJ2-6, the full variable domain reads DGGITQSPKYLFRKEGQNVTLSCEQNLNHDAMYWYRQDPGQGLRLIYYSQIVNDFQKGDIAEGYSVSREKKESFPLTVTSAQKNPTAFYLCASSLLTSGANVLTFGAGSRLTVL.

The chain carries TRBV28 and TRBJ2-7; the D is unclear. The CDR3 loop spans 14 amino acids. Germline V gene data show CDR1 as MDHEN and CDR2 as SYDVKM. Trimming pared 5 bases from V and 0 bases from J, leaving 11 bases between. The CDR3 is CASSPPGPSYEQYF. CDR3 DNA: TGTGCCAGCAGTCCCCCCGGGCCCTCCTACGAGCAGTACTTC.

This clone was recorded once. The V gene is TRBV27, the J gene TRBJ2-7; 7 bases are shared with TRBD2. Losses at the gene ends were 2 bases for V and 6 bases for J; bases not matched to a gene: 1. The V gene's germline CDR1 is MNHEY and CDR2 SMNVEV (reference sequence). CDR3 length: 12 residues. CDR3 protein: CASSLGEGEQYF. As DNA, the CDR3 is TGTGCCAGCAGTTTAGGGGAGGGCGAGCAGTACTTC.

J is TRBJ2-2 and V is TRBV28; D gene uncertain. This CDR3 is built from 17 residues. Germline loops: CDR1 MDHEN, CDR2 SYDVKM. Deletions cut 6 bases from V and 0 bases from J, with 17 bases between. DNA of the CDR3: TGTGCCAGCAGACTCCTTGTGGGTTCCGCGAACACCGGGGAGCTGTTTTTT. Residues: CASRLLVGSANTGELFF. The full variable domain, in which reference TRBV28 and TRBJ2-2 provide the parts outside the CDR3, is DVKVTQSSRYLVKRTGEKVFLECVQDMDHENMFWYRQDPGLGLRLIYFSYDVKMKEKGDIPEGYSVSREKKERFSLILESASTNQTSMYLCASRLLVGSANTGELFFGEGSRLTVL.

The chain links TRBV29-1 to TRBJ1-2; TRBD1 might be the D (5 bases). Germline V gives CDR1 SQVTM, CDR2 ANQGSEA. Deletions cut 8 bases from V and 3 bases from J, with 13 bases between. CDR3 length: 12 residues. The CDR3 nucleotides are TGCAGCACAATGACAGCGGACTATGGCTACACCTTC. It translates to CSTMTADYGYTF.

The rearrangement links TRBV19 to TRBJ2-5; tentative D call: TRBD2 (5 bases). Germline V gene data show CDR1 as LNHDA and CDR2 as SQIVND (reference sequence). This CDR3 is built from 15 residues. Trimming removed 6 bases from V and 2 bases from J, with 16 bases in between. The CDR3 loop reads CASSLAGGEQETQYF. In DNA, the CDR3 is TGTGCCAGTAGCCTGGCGGGTGGGGAGCAAGAGACCCAGTACTTC.

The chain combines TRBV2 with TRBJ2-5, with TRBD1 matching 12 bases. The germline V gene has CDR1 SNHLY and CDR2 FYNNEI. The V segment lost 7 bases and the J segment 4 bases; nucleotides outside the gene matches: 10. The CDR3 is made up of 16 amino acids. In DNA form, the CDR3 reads TGTGCCAGCACCCCCTACGGGACAGGGGGCTTAGAGACCCAGTACTTC. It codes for CASTPYGTGGLETQYF.

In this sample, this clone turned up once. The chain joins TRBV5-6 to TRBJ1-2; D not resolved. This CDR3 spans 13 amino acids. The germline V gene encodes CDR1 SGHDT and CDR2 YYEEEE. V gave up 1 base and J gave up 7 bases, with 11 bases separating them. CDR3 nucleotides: TGTGCCAGCAGCTTGCGGTCAGAGCTTGGCTACACCTTC. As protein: CASSLRSELGYTF.

The CDR3 spells CASEAGFSGGSTDTQYF. The CDR3 DNA reads as TGTGCCAGTGAAGCAGGTTTTAGCGGGGGGAGCACAGATACGCAGTATTTT. The chain combines TRBV19 with TRBJ2-3; 10 bases agree with TRBD2. Germline V lookup: CDR1 LNHDA, CDR2 SQIVND (reference sequence). J was trimmed by 0 bases and V by 8 bases; bases with no gene match: 11. The CDR3 contains 17 residues.

The CDR3 region is CASSPVGVYGYTF. CDR3 nucleotide sequence: TGTGCCAGCAGCCCCGTGGGGGTCTATGGCTACACCTTC. The rearrangement uses TRBV11-1 and TRBJ1-2; the D gene is possibly TRBD1 (5 bases). This CDR3 is 13 amino acids long. From germline, CDR1 is SGHAT and CDR2 FQDESV (reference sequence). With 5 bases removed from V and 4 bases from J, the gap between germline ends came to 11 bases.